Listed below are T cell receptor beta chains from one sample, sequenced in a study of blood T cell repertoires in COVID-19. Some clones are missing from TCRdb's copy, which holds only in-frame ones; the method was immunoSEQ multiplex PCR. Of fewer than 150,000 clones in the sample, 80% to 85% are singletons; the top ten hold over 15%. The sample comprised PBMCs or T cells enriched from blood (not recorded which). Source of these receptors: a man aged 25 to 40 who had recovered from COVID-19. Each CDR3 is given with its conserved first and last residue.

J,V,CDR3
TRBJ2-7,TRBV27,CASSLLRSSYEQYF
TRBJ1-1,TRBV6-5,CASRVPVGGEAFF
TRBJ2-2,TRBV6-5,CASSTGTANTGELFF
TRBJ1-5,TRBV19,CASSPGQTVSNQPQHF
TRBJ1-4,TRBV12-5,CASGGGQGAHEKLFF
TRBJ1-1,TRBV9,CASSVVGGVDSNTEAFF
TRBJ2-5,TRBV30,CAWIRGDQETQYF
TRBJ1-2,TRBV2,CASRGVGQTLHGYTF
TRBJ1-2,TRBV7-6,CASSLAPGYGYTF
TRBJ2-7,TRBV10-2,CASSADRLTEQYF
TRBJ2-1,TRBV29-1,CSVELVRGRGWDEQFF
TRBJ2-5,TRBV28,CASSETGTGGRETQYF
TRBJ1-2,TRBV2,CASKNRDTDPYGYTF
TRBJ2-2,TRBV15,CATSHGLQGANTGELFF
TRBJ1-5,TRBV2,CASVGAGGGNQPQHF
TRBJ2-7,TRBV10-2,CASSEDPPLIAHYEQYF
TRBJ1-1,TRBV5-1,CASSLRGTANPLMNTEAFF
TRBJ2-1,TRBV19,CASSISRGSLSSYNEQFF
TRBJ1-3,TRBV25-1,CASSYYQGNTIYF
TRBJ2-1,TRBV2,CASRTTNNEQFF
TRBJ1-1,TRBV2,CASKRYSNTEAFF
TRBJ1-4,TRBV27,CASSPRRTLDATNEKLFF
TRBJ2-1,TRBV2,CASSPDSGEIRQFF
TRBJ1-2,TRBV7-9,CASSFGRAQHYGYTF
TRBJ2-1,TRBV5-4,CASSDGQGAHNEQFF
TRBJ1-1,TRBV7-9,CASSRTGAPRDTEAFF
TRBJ1-6,TRBV19,CASSIDPGQINSPLHF
TRBJ1-4,TRBV3-1/TRBV3-2,CASSQGLTNEKLFF
TRBJ2-1,TRBV18,CASSPETGVNEQFF
TRBJ1-1,TRBV6-6,CASSYTTGSEAFF
TRBJ2-3,TRBV7-9,CASSSYSGTSTDTQYF
TRBJ1-1,TRBV2,CASIVGRNTEAFF
TRBJ2-1,TRBV16,CASSQGQVNNEQFF
TRBJ2-7,TRBV3-1/TRBV3-2,CASRPQGGEQYF
TRBJ1-2,TRBV11-2,CASSLGGGDETYGYTF
TRBJ2-7,TRBV2,CASIRDRISYEQYF
TRBJ1-2,TRBV7-9,CASSPSLQGAKSGYTF
TRBJ1-2,TRBV27,CASSLSGQTTNYGYTF
TRBJ1-1,TRBV5-5,CASSAQANTEAFF
TRBJ2-1,TRBV19,CASSVTSGGGVQFF
TRBJ2-7,TRBV6-5,CASSQDGTYEQYF
TRBJ1-2,TRBV5-1,CASSLGDSIYGYTF
TRBJ2-2,TRBV7-2,CASSSGPPQNTGELFF
TRBJ1-3,TRBV29-1,CSVTYSSGNTIYF
TRBJ2-2,TRBV24-1,CATSDTGSHTGELFF
TRBJ2-7,TRBV12-3/TRBV12-4,CASSLVGGNEQYF
TRBJ1-6,TRBV5-4,CASSRPSTGEHSPLHF
TRBJ2-3,TRBV7-2,CASSLGQSTDTQYF
TRBJ2-7,TRBV19,CASSIGLTYEQYF
TRBJ1-3,TRBV6-1,CASSEATRDRGWGNTIYF